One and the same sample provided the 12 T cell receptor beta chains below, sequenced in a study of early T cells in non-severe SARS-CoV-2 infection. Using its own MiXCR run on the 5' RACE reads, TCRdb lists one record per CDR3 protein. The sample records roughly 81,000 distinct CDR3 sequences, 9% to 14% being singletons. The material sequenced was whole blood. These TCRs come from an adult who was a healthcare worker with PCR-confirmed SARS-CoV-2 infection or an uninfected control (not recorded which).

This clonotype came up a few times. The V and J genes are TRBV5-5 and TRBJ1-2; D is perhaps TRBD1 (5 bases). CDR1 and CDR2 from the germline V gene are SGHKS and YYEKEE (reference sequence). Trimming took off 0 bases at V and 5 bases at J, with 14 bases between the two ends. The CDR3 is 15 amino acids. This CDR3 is CASSLELGTPYGYTF. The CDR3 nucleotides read TGTGCCAGCAGCTTGGAATTGGGGACCCCATATGGCTACACCTTC.

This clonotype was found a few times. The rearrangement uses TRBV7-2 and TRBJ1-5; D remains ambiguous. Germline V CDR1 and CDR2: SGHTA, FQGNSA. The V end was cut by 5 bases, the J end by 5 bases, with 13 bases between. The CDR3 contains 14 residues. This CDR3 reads CASSPLLKDQPQHF. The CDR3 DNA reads TGTGCCAGCAGCCCCCTCCTGAAGGATCAGCCCCAGCATTTT.

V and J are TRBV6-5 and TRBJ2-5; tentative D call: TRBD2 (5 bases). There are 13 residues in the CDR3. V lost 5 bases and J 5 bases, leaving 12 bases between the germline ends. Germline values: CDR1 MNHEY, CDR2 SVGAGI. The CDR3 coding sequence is TGTGCCAGCAGTCCGACGGGAATGGAGACCCAGTACTTC. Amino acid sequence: CASSPTGMETQYF.

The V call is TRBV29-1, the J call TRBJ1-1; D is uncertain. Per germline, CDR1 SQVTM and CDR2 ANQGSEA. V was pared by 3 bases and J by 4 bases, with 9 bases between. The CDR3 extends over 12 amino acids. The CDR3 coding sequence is TGCAGCGTTGAGAAAGGGAGCACTGAAGCTTTCTTT. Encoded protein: CSVEKGSTEAFF.

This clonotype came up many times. CDR3 DNA: TGTGCCAGCAGCCAAGTCCCAGGGTACTACAATGAGCAGTTCTTC. Protein: CASSQVPGYYNEQFF. V is TRBV3-1 and J is TRBJ2-1, with a possible D match to TRBD1 (5 bases). V dropped 1 base and J dropped 3 bases, with 10 bases sitting between them. This CDR3 has 15 residues. Germline V gene sequence: CDR1 LGHDT, CDR2 YNNKEL (reference sequence).

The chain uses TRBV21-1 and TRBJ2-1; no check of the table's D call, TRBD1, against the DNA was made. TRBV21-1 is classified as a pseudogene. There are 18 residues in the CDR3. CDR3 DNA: TGTGCCAGCAGCAAGGTCTGGACAGGGGGCCAAACCTACAATGAGCAGTTCTTC. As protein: CASSKVWTGGQTYNEQFF.

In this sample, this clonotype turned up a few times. The CDR3 spells CASSPGWGSSTGELFF. The CDR3 region has the DNA TGTGCCAGCAGTCCGGGGTGGGGGAGTAGCACCGGGGAGCTGTTTTTT. J is TRBJ2-2 and V is TRBV12-3 or TRBV12-4; D might be TRBD1 or TRBD2, each matching 5 bases. The germline V and J ends were trimmed by 5 bases and 4 bases, with 17 bases remaining between them. The CDR3 loop spans 16 amino acids.

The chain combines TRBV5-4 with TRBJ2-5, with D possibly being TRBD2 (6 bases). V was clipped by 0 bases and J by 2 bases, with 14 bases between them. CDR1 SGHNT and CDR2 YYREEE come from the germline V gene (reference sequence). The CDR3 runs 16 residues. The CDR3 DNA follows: TGTGCCAGCAGCTTGGTTATGGCTAGCGCACAAGAGACCCAGTACTTC. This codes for CASSLVMASAQETQYF. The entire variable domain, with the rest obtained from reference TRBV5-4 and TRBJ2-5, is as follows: ETGVTQSPTHLIKTRGQQVTLRCSSQSGHNTVSWYQQALGQGPQFIFQYYREEENGRGNFPPRFSGLQFPNYSSELNVNALELDDSALYLCASSLVMASAQETQYFGPGTRLLVL.

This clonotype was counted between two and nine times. Written as DNA, the CDR3 is TGCAGCGTTGCCCGGGGGGGAAACACCGGGGAGCTGTTTTTT. This sequence encodes CSVARGGNTGELFF. The V and J genes are TRBV29-1 and TRBJ2-2, with 8 bases aligning to TRBD2. The CDR3 consists of 14 residues. CDR1 and CDR2 from the germline V gene are SQVTM and ANQGSEA. V lost 4 bases, J lost 2 bases, and 3 bases stayed unmatched.

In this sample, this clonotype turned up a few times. CDR3 in amino acids: CASSVGVSHQPQHF. CDR3 nucleotides: TGTGCCAGCAGCGTAGGGGTGTCGCATCAGCCCCAGCATTTT. The chain couples TRBV9 to TRBJ1-5, with D hard to call. Germline V CDR1 and CDR2: SGDLS, YYNGEE. CDR3 length equals 14 residues. V gave up 0 bases and J gave up 5 bases, with 9 bases separating them.

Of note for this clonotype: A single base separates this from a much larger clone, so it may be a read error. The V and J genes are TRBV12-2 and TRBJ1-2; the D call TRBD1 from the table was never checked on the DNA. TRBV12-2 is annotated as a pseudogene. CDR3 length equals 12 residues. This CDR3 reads CSQGRGYGGYTF. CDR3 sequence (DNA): TGTTCTCAGGGTAGGGGCTATGGAGGCTACACCTTC.

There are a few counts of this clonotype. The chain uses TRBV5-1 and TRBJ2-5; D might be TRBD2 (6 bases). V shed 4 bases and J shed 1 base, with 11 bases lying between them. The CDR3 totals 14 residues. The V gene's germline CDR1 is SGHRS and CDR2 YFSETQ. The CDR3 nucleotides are TGCGCCAGCAGCGCTCTCGGGAGCCAAGAGACCCAGTACTTC. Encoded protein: CASSALGSQETQYF.